This T cell receptor beta chain emerged from a study of control samples from healthy donors and cancer patients. Measured with immunoSEQ multiplex PCR; TCRdb has only the in-frame clones, and not every one. The repertoire consists of tens of thousands of clones, with approximately 80% occurring once and the leading ten covering 2.5% to 3%. The CDR3 totals 14 residues. Trimming removed 5 bases at V and 0 bases at J, with 10 bases between. Germline-derived CDR1 and CDR2 are MDHEN and SYDVKM. The V gene is TRBV28, the J gene TRBJ1-1; the D is unclear. The sequence was collected from a woman aged 45-65 years with lung cancer. Source material: PBMCs. CDR3 coding DNA: TGTGCCAGCAGTGCCTATATTTTGAACACTGAAGCTTTCTTT. It codes for CASSAYILNTEAFF. Using reference TRBV28 and TRBJ1-1 for the parts outside the CDR3, the full variable domain is DVKVTQSSRYLVKRTGEKVFLECVQDMDHENMFWYRQDPGLGLRLIYFSYDVKMKEKGDIPEGYSVSREKKERFSLILESASTNQTSMYLCASSAYILNTEAFFGQGTRLTVV.